The 27 T cell receptor beta chains given below trace back to one sample, sequenced in a study of long-term antiretroviral therapy in people with HIV. The assay used was immunoSEQ (version v3.0), run at survey level. Assay used: immunoSEQ multiplex PCR; TCRdb lists only in-frame clones, some missing. Found here are around 18,000 clones, around 91% of them singletons; the top ten hold under 9.5%. The sample consisted of unsorted PBMCs, taken 4.2 years after starting antiretroviral therapy. Every receptor here comes from a man aged 45 to 65 with HIV.

This chain links TRBV7-2 with TRBJ2-3, with 10 bases identical to TRBD2. V dropped 5 bases and J dropped 6; count of bases not matched to a gene: 8. Germline assignment: CDR1 SGHTA and CDR2 FQGNSA. The CDR3 sequence is 15 residues long. In nucleotides, the CDR3 is TGTGCCAGCAGCCATCCGGGACTAGCGAGCGATACGCAGTATTTT. Protein product: CASSHPGLASDTQYF.

The V and J genes are TRBV5-1 and TRBJ2-7; D uncertain. CDR1 is SGHRS and CDR2 is YFSETQ in the germline V gene. This CDR3 has 16 residues. V lost 0 bases and J 4 bases, leaving 17 bases between the germline ends. CDR3: CASSLEVQARPYEQYF. CDR3 sequence (DNA): TGCGCCAGCAGCTTGGAAGTGCAGGCGCGTCCTTACGAGCAGTACTTC.

The chain combines TRBV6-4 with TRBJ2-3, with TRBD2 matching 7 bases. From germline, CDR1 is MRHNA and CDR2 SNTAGT. The CDR3 runs 15 residues. Trimming removed 6 bases from V and 0 bases from J; junction bases left unmatched: 6. CDR3 bases: TGTGCCAGCAGCGAATCTAGCGGTAGCACAGATACGCAGTATTTT. Amino acid sequence: CASSESSGSTDTQYF.

This chain connects TRBV6-1 to TRBJ2-1; TRBD2 might be the D (5 bases). The CDR3 covers 13 residues. The V gene's germline CDR1 is MNHNS and CDR2 SASEGT. With 0 bases removed from V and 10 bases from J, the gap between germline ends came to 10 bases. The CDR3 nucleotides read TGTGCCAGCAGTGAAGCGGGAGCCCCCGAGCAGTTCTTC. As protein: CASSEAGAPEQFF.

The V and J genes are TRBV6-5 and TRBJ2-5; possibly TRBD1 or TRBD2 for D (5 bases each). V was trimmed by 4 bases and J by 3 bases, leaving 18 bases between them. The V gene's germline CDR1 is MNHEY and CDR2 SVGAGI. This CDR3 comprises 16 residues. The CDR3 bases are TGTGCCAGCAGTTTAACTCTCGGGACGGCCAAAGAGACCCAGTACTTC. Residues: CASSLTLGTAKETQYF.

The chain couples TRBV15 to TRBJ2-3, with 7 nucleotides matching TRBD2. The J segment lost 3 bases and the V segment lost 0 bases, leaving 6 bases of the junction unmatched. The germline CDR1 and CDR2 sequences are LNHNV and YYDKDF (reference sequence). The CDR3 covers 16 residues. CDR3 sequence: CATSREGRGWTDTQYF. The CDR3 bases are TGTGCCACCAGCAGAGAAGGGAGGGGTTGGACAGATACGCAGTATTTT. Complete variable domain (other parts from reference TRBV15 and TRBJ2-3): DAMVIQNPRYQVTQFGKPVTLSCSQTLNHNVMYWYQQKSSQAPKLLFHYYDKDFNNEADTPDNFQSRRPNTSFCFLDIRSPGLGDTAMYLCATSREGRGWTDTQYFGPGTRLTVL.

This clone has only one observation. The rearrangement links TRBV4-1 to TRBJ2-3, with TRBD2 identical over 10 bases. The CDR3 totals 17 residues. V trimming: 0 bases; J trimming: 4 bases; junction bases outside the gene matches: 7. CDR1 and CDR2 (germline): MGHRA, YSYEKL. CDR3 nucleotides: TGCGCCAGCAGCCAAGAGCGCAGCGGGGGGGCAGCAGATACGCAGTATTTT. Translated: CASSQERSGGAADTQYF.

V is TRBV11-2 and J is TRBJ2-7; D not resolved. The CDR3 is 13 amino acids. Germline-derived CDR1 and CDR2 are SGHAT and FQNNGV. V gave up 1 base and J gave up 2 bases, with 6 bases separating them. The CDR3 is CASSLGSPYEQYF. Written as DNA, the CDR3 is TGTGCCAGCAGCTTAGGGTCCCCCTACGAGCAGTACTTC.

The chain couples TRBV2 to TRBJ2-7; tentatively, D is TRBD2 (6 bases). Germline lookup yields CDR1 SNHLY and CDR2 FYNNEI. There are 15 residues in the CDR3. V was shortened by 6 bases and J by 0 bases, with 15 bases between the two germline ends. The DNA of the CDR3 is TGTGCCAGCAGAGCGGGTGACAGTTTCTCCTACGAGCAGTACTTC. This translates into CASRAGDSFSYEQYF.

This clone showed up just once. The chain couples TRBV5-1 to TRBJ2-7, with TRBD1 matching 7 bases. The CDR3 covers 12 residues. Germline CDR1 reads SGHRS; CDR2 reads YFSETQ. With V trimmed by 7 bases and J by 0 bases, 1 base remained unmatched. CDR3 residues: CASRDSSYEQYF. Here the CDR3 DNA reads TGCGCCAGCCGGGACAGCTCCTACGAGCAGTACTTC.

The gene calls are TRBV7-2 and TRBJ1-4; D ambiguous. Looked up from germline, CDR1 is SGHTA and CDR2 is FQGNSA. V lost 5 bases to trimming and J lost 8 bases, with 12 bases between them. The CDR3 consists of 13 residues. CDR3 in amino acids: CASSPSPSEKLFF. The CDR3 nucleotides read TGTGCCAGCAGCCCCTCCCCTTCGGAAAAACTGTTTTTT.

The chain links TRBV13 to TRBJ2-3; D is possibly TRBD2 (5 bases). This CDR3 has 15 residues. Looked up from germline, CDR1 is PRHDT and CDR2 is FYEKMQ (reference sequence). The ends were cut back, 3 bases at V and 0 bases at J, with 10 bases in the middle. The CDR3 region is CASSFRPSSTDTQYF. The CDR3 nucleotides read TGTGCCAGCAGCTTCCGCCCTAGCAGCACAGATACGCAGTATTTT.

In its sample, this clone was seen a few times. The chain has TRBV5-5 and TRBJ1-1; 7 bases are shared with TRBD1. The V segment lost 1 base and the J segment 0 bases; nucleotides outside the gene matches: 6. Looked up from germline, CDR1 is SGHKS and CDR2 is YYEKEE (reference sequence). The CDR3 covers 16 residues. The CDR3 here is CASSLWGQSMNTEAFF. The CDR3 DNA sequence: TGTGCCAGCAGCTTGTGGGGACAGAGTATGAACACTGAAGCTTTCTTT.

The chain couples TRBV6-5 to TRBJ1-6, with 7 positions matching TRBD1. Germline V gene data show CDR1 as MNHEY and CDR2 as SVGAGI. Trimming removed 6 bases from V and 8 bases from J; junction bases left unmatched: 10. This CDR3 is 15 amino acids long. The DNA for the CDR3 is TGTGCCAGCAGCAGAGACAGGGAGGCTTATTCACCCCTCCACTTT. Protein: CASSRDREAYSPLHF.

The rearrangement uses TRBV9 and TRBJ2-3; perhaps TRBD1 as D (6 bases). V was cut by 3 bases and J by 1 base, with 9 bases left in between. Per germline, CDR1 SGDLS and CDR2 YYNGEE. CDR3 length: 14 residues. CDR3 loop: CASSATGRTDTQYF. Here the CDR3 DNA reads TGTGCCAGCAGCGCAACAGGGCGCACAGATACGCAGTATTTT.

The chain couples TRBV19 to TRBJ1-5, with 11 bases that match TRBD1. The trim removed 1 base at V and 2 bases at J, leaving 4 bases unmatched. Germline-derived CDR1 and CDR2 are LNHDA and SQIVND (reference sequence). The CDR3 sequence is 17 residues long. Here the CDR3 reads CASSIGPGQGGNQPQHF. The CDR3 nucleotides are TGTGCCAGTAGTATAGGCCCGGGACAGGGGGGCAATCAGCCCCAGCATTTT.

This clone was seen a single time. This chain's CDR3 is CASSPVLYNEQFF. In DNA, the CDR3 is TGTGCCAGCAGCCCAGTCCTCTACAATGAGCAGTTCTTC. The chain carries TRBV25-1 and TRBJ2-1; the D is unclear. The V end was cut by 6 bases, the J end by 3 bases, with 9 bases between. Germline CDR1 MGHDK, CDR2 SYGVNS. The length of the CDR3 is 13 residues.

This chain joins TRBV7-8 and TRBJ2-3; TRBD2 agrees at 11 bases. After removal of 5 bases from V and 5 bases from J, the junction contained 3 bases not matched to a gene. The germline gives CDR1 SGHVS, CDR2 FQNEAQ. This CDR3 contains 14 residues. Here the CDR3 reads CASSILAGVDTQYF. As DNA, the CDR3 is TGTGCCAGCAGCATACTAGCGGGGGTAGATACGCAGTATTTT.

V and J are TRBV9 and TRBJ2-1, with 7 bases matching TRBD1. Germline CDR1 SGDLS, CDR2 YYNGEE. The CDR3 sequence is 15 residues long. The trim removed 4 bases at V and 3 bases at J, leaving 7 bases unmatched. CDR3 DNA sequence: TGTGCCAGCAGCTCCGACAGGGTGGGCTACAATGAGCAGTTCTTC. Translated: CASSSDRVGYNEQFF. Using reference TRBV9 and TRBJ2-1 for the parts outside the CDR3, the full variable domain is DSGVTQTPKHLITATGQRVTLRCSPRSGDLSVYWYQQSLDQGLQFLIQYYNGEERAKGNILERFSAQQFPDLHSELNLSSLELGDSALYFCASSSDRVGYNEQFFGPGTRLTVL.

CDR3 region: CASSQGTGSNEKLFF. In DNA form, the CDR3 reads TGCGCCAGCAGCCAAGGTACAGGGTCTAATGAAAAACTGTTTTTT. The rearrangement links TRBV4-3 to TRBJ1-4; a possible D gene is TRBD1 (6 bases). The CDR3 contains 15 residues. The ends were cut back, 1 base at V and 3 bases at J, with 9 bases in the middle. The germline V gene encodes CDR1 LGHNA and CDR2 YSLEER.

This clone rates as large. The chain links TRBV29-1 to TRBJ1-2, with D possibly matching TRBD1 (5 bases). Germline V gives CDR1 SQVTM, CDR2 ANQGSEA. This CDR3 contains 11 residues. V lost 7 bases, J lost 6 bases, and 12 bases lay in between. The CDR3 bases are TGCAGCGACAGGATCCCAGATGGCTACACCTTC. It yields the protein CSDRIPDGYTF.

The chain combines TRBV7-3 with TRBJ2-2; D tentatively reads TRBD1 or TRBD2 (5 bases each). CDR1 is SGHTA, CDR2 FQGTGA, per germline. V was shortened by 7 bases and J by 3 bases, with 6 bases between the two germline ends. The CDR3 is made up of 12 amino acids. The CDR3 nucleotides read TGTGCCAGCATGGGGGACACCGGGGAGCTGTTTTTT. Encoded protein: CASMGDTGELFF.

The V call is TRBV7-6, the J call TRBJ2-3, with 9 bases lining up with TRBD2. Looked up from germline, CDR1 is SGHVS and CDR2 is FNYEAQ. J gave up 3 bases and V 5 bases, and 3 bases lay outside the gene matches. This CDR3 spans 14 amino acids. Here the CDR3 DNA reads TGTGCCAGCAGCCGAGCGGGGGGAACAGATACGCAGTATTTT. It specifies CASSRAGGTDTQYF. The full variable domain, its missing parts supplied by reference TRBV7-6 and TRBJ2-3, is GAGVSQSPRYKVTKRGQDVALRCDPISGHVSLYWYRQALGQGPEFLTYFNYEAQQDKSGLPNDRFSAERPEGSISTLTIQRTEQRDSAMYRCASSRAGGTDTQYFGPGTRLTVL.

J is TRBJ1-2 and V is TRBV6-5; D perhaps matches TRBD1 (6 bases). CDR1 is MNHEY and CDR2 is SVGAGI in the germline V gene. The CDR3 consists of 16 residues. With 0 bases removed from V and 5 bases from J, the gap between germline ends came to 16 bases. The CDR3 protein is CASSYSRDTGTYGYTF. For the CDR3, the DNA is TGTGCCAGCAGTTACTCACGGGACACCGGAACATATGGCTACACCTTC.

V is TRBV19 and J is TRBJ2-3, with D perhaps TRBD2 (5 bases). V lost 6 bases and J 3 bases, leaving 16 bases between the germline ends. CDR3 length equals 15 residues. Germline assignment: CDR1 LNHDA and CDR2 SQIVND (reference sequence). For the CDR3, the DNA is TGTGCCAGTAGAGGAAATATAGCGATTACAGATACGCAGTATTTT. Its translation is CASRGNIAITDTQYF.

V and J are TRBV10-2 and TRBJ2-7; no definite D call. Germline values: CDR1 WSHSY, CDR2 SAAADI. The V gene lost 3 bases and the J gene lost 2 bases, with 11 bases spanning the gap. This CDR3 has 14 amino acids. CDR3 DNA: TGCGCCAGCAGTGACTACTCAGTAACCTACGAGCAGTACTTC. Residues: CASSDYSVTYEQYF.

This chain uses TRBV5-6 with TRBJ2-3; no firm D call. V was pared by 0 bases and J by 0 bases, with 8 bases between. This CDR3 is 15 amino acids long. Germline values: CDR1 SGHDT, CDR2 YYEEEE. CDR3 residues: CASSLDTLSTDTQYF. DNA of the CDR3: TGTGCCAGCAGCTTGGACACCCTTAGCACAGATACGCAGTATTTT. Complete variable domain (other parts from reference TRBV5-6 and TRBJ2-3): DAGVTQSPTHLIKTRGQQVTLRCSPKSGHDTVSWYQQALGQGPQFIFQYYEEEERQRGNFPDRFSGHQFPNYSSELNVNALLLGDSALYLCASSLDTLSTDTQYFGPGTRLTVL.